The TCR beta chain described here comes from a study of blood T cell repertoires in COVID-19. Study context: Italy, Spain and the United States were the sources of the convalescent and acute COVID-19 samples. T cells, B-cell-depleted T cells, or PBMCs provided the cDNA or gDNA that served as material.

Germline V CDR1 and CDR2: MNHEY, SVGAGI. The CDR3 has 14 amino acids. Trimming took 1 base from V and 5 from J, leaving 11 bases between them. Source study methods: Estimates of nucleated cell counts were drawn from the amplification of reference gene primers. Assay used: immunoSEQ multiplex PCR; TCRdb lists only in-frame clones, some missing. The DNA was the basis for D and trimming; V, J and clone size are from that table. The table has more than 90,000 clones, approximately 87% seen once. Sequenced sample: peripheral blood. The TCR originated in a man aged 65 to 85 who had recovered from COVID-19. This chain joins TRBV6-5 and TRBJ2-5; TRBD2 is a possible D gene (6 bases). The CDR3 spells CASSYWRGKETQYF. The CDR3, as DNA: TGTGCCAGCAGTTACTGGCGCGGGAAGGAGACCCAGTACTTC.